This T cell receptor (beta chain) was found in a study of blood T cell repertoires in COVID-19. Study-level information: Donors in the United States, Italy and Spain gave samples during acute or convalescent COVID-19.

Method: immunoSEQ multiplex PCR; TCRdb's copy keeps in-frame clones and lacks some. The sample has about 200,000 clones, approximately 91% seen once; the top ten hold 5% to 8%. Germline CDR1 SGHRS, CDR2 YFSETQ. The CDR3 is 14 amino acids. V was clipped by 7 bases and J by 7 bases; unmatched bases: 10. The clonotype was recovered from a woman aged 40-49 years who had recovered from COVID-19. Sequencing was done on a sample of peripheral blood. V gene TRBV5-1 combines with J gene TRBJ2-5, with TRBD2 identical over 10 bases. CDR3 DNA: TGCGCCAGCTCGAGGACTAGCGGAAAGATGACCCAGTACTTC. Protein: CASSRTSGKMTQYF.